This T cell receptor (beta chain) was sequenced in a study of regulatory T cells in long-lasting Graves disease. This clonotype has more than one count but fewer than ten. Its antigen is unidentified. A junction boundary mismatches the germline segment, possibly from a read error. Both iRepertoire HTBI primers and Arm-PCR of CDR3 regions were used to build the TCR beta libraries. In the study's own analysis: Samples jointly harbored about 65 TRBV and approximately 15 TRBJ segments. TCRdb reprocessed the multiplex PCR reads via MiXCR and lists one record per CDR3 protein. TCRdb's processing, not the study's, gives the V and J calls here. Here the sample spans approximately 400,000 distinct CDR3 sequences, less than 25% being singletons. The germline V gene has CDR1 SNHLY and CDR2 FYNNEI. The CDR3 has 12 amino acids. Time point of the sample: persistent/refractory GD, antithyroid drugs over 5 years with positive TRAb. Isolated PBMC RNA provided the starting material for the TCR library.

Study-wide points: Public clonotype sharing was higher in persistent than newly diagnosed patients.

This sequence was found in a female donor with Graves disease. The rearrangement uses TRBV2 and TRBJ2-7, with D unclear. The sequencing here drew on peripheral blood mononuclear cells (PBMCs), taken when the disease was refractory, from a patient treated with antithyroid drugs. The CDR3 protein is CASSEGLDEQCF. The DNA of the CDR3 is TGTGCCAGCAGTGAAGGGTTAGACGAGCAGTGCTTC.